Here is one TCR beta chain with its context. Its antigen is unknown. No much larger clone exists at a distance of one base, and base qualities are not known. The immunoSEQ hsTCRB v3.0 assay was used at survey level resolution for TRB variable region sequencing. The targeted TRB sequencing depth was roughly 40,000-55,000 T-cell genomes per sample. Pooled TRB libraries were sequenced on an Illumina MiSeq with a v3 150-cycle kit. In the paper's pipeline: Repertoire analysis was performed in R inside a reproducible Nextflow workflow that covered QC, data transformation and analysis. Custom analyses were implemented in LymphoSeq2, an R package for AIRR-Seq data exploration. Four samples yielding fewer than 5000 total TRB sequences were excluded, leaving more than 150 analyzed HIV repertoires. Of the roughly 180 retained HIV repertoires, roughly 61 were collected before and 120 to 140 after ART initiation. Repertoires were downsampled to 5000 TRB nucleotide sequences, with summary statistics averaged over 100 downsampling iterations. TRB sequences were retained for analysis only if CDR3 regions of at least seven amino acids were present. Diversity was measured with a Shannon entropy-derived clonality score and the Gini coefficient. In the repertoire networks, any two of the top 5000 CDR3 amino acid sequences were connected whenever the two sequences differed by an edit distance of one. GLIPH2 predicted antigen specificity groups and MHC restriction for TRB CDR3 amino acid sequences. CDR3 amino acid sequences were matched against VDJdb and McPAS-TCR to flag known CMV, EBV, HIV or tissue antigen associations. Pre-ART, post-ART and control groups were compared with Wilcoxon signed-rank tests and Holm-Bonferroni correction. The table comes from immuneACCESS by way of TCRdb, which keeps in-frame sequences with V and J called. Part of the clones is missing from these tables; in studies checked, under half for an unresolved V gene and the rest for unknown reasons. Clone size and the V and J calls come from that table; the DNA yielded D and trimming. The sample table shows some 28,000 clones, and 95% are seen once. The ten largest make up around 3.1% of the sample.

Inclusion was restricted to participants for whom at least one PBMC sample before ART initiation and at least two post-ART samples were available. Treatment was received in the United States of America by all participants with HIV. Before DNA extraction, cryopreserved samples containing 1-10 million PBMC were thawed and washed. At the time of the earliest PBMC sample, participants with HIV were aged between about 23 and 54 years. Per participant, PBMC samples came from 1-4 timepoints prior to ART initiation and 2-8 timepoints following ART initiation, for a median of 7 samples. Serial HIV viral load, CD4+ T-cell count, ART history and demographic data were obtained for every participant. Genomic DNA was extracted from unsorted PBMC with a Qiagen kit on a QIAcube, processed in batches of 12 samples. The source of the sample is a study of long-term antiretroviral therapy in people with HIV (dated by TCRdb to between 2021 and 2022). Some background on the complete study: The earliest samples were collected about a decade before the 2015 WHO recommendation for immediate ART, when ART was typically delayed until CD4 counts fell. Whether ART initiation and durable HIV suppression were associated with changes in peripheral blood TRB repertoire composition and diversity was tested in a retrospective serial study. About 35% of the 30 participants with HIV were female. A total of fewer than 250 cryopreserved PBMC samples came from 25 to 35 adults with confirmed HIV infection and were collected serially over a mean of roughly six years (range 1-12). No cross-contamination during QIAcube processing turned up in test extractions that ran a monoclonal T-cell line alongside 30 to 40 polyclonal samples. Broader findings and caveats from the paper: CDR3 length ranges in HIV repertoires were narrower than in controls, and network structure suggested an antigen-experienced repertoire with only a slight naive shift after ART. Starting ART was linked to a significant rise in TRB diversity, yet even with long-term ART the diversity remained significantly lower than in transplant donor controls. Because pre-ART samples had limited cell numbers, profiling was done on unsorted PBMC rather than on sorted CD4+ and CD8+ T cells. Expanded TRB clones identified before ART initiation dominated the repertoire across all time points, though the dominance fluctuated and decreased in many PLHIV after ART. No data were available on ART adherence, viral resistance or therapy changes, limiting inferences about post-ART repertoire changes. The samples span the years 2004 to 2017, and the ART regimens used may be less effective than current regimens. Because PBMC availability was limited, only the TCR beta chain was sequenced, with no alpha chain pairing.

The CDR3 has 11 amino acids, counting the end cysteine and phenylalanine. CDR3 DNA only is kept here, 33 bases in frame from base 1. According to the germline V gene, CDR1 reads SQVTM and CDR2 reads ANQGSEA. The germline V end is reduced by 4 bases and the J end by 7 bases; junction bases left unmatched: 4. Sequenced material: unsorted PBMCs, taken 5.3 years after starting antiretroviral therapy. Recombination connected TRBV29-1 to TRBJ2-7; a stretch of 7 junction bases matches TRBD2. This clonotype originated in a man between 50 and 59 years old with HIV. The CDR3 is CSVGGGGEQYF. The DNA is TGCAGCGTTGGGGGGGGTGGTGAGCAGTACTTC.